This T cell receptor beta chain appears in the sequencing data of a study of vaccination effects on CD4 cells after COVID-19. In the study overall: Each participant was administered two doses of either the BNT162b2 or the mRNA-1273 vaccine.

Concerning this clone: The target antigen is unknown.

The germline gives CDR1 SGHVS, CDR2 FNYEAQ. The ends were cut back, 6 bases at V and 0 bases at J, with 12 bases in the middle. This CDR3 spans 15 amino acids. Antigen-specific CD4+ T cells expanded by the ViraFEST assay with viral peptide pools were then sequenced. Following culture for around 10 days, CD4+ T cells were isolated. The person's infection with SARS-CoV-2, confirmed by PCR, took place between March and December 2020. PBMC were cultured at around 2 million per well with roughly 10 IU/ml IL-2 and around 9.4 ug/ml peptides. Libraries were prepared by immunoSEQ multiplex PCR; TCRdb keeps only in-frame clonotypes and omits some of them. Among 17,000 or so clones listed, 60% to 80% were seen once.

This receptor was identified in a human donor who had a prior SARS-CoV-2 infection. The chain joins TRBV7-6 to TRBJ1-3; unclear D gene. The specimen comprised CD4+ T cells from PBMCs cultured with SARS-CoV-2 spike peptides, sampled before COVID-19 vaccination. In DNA, the CDR3 is TGTGCCAGCAGTCGTTATCGGGGCTCTGGAAACACCATATATTTT. This gives the protein CASSRYRGSGNTIYF.